Shown below are 10 T cell receptor beta chains from a single sample sequenced in a study of T cell responses to AZD1222 COVID-19 vaccine. Data came from immunoSEQ multiplex PCR; TCRdb stores just in-frame clones and leaves some out. In the table there are fewer than 150,000 clones, over 75% of which are singletons. Sequencing was performed on peripheral blood, taken on day 0 of AZD1222 vaccination. Receptor source: an adult in good health.

The gene calls are TRBV28 and TRBJ2-7; 9 bases are shared with TRBD1. J was trimmed by 2 bases and V by 5 bases; bases with no gene match: 4. This CDR3 contains 14 residues. Germline assignment: CDR1 MDHEN and CDR2 SYDVKM. The CDR3 coding sequence is TGTGCCAGCAGTGGCGGGACAGGGCCCTACGAGCAGTACTTC. This encodes CASSGGTGPYEQYF. The variable domain in full, with the rest retrieved from reference TRBV28 and TRBJ2-7, is DVKVTQSSRYLVKRTGEKVFLECVQDMDHENMFWYRQDPGLGLRLIYFSYDVKMKEKGDIPEGYSVSREKKERFSLILESASTNQTSMYLCASSGGTGPYEQYFGPGTRLTVT.

This clone has just a few counts. The chain links TRBV5-1 to TRBJ1-1; D may be TRBD1 (6 bases). Germline V gene lookup returns CDR1 SGHRS and CDR2 YFSETQ. CDR3 length: 17 residues. V was shortened by 4 bases and J by 0 bases, with 19 bases between the two germline ends. CDR3 sequence: CASSPTTGTRMNTEAFF. In nucleotides, the CDR3 is TGCGCCAGCAGCCCGACCACAGGGACGAGAATGAACACTGAAGCTTTCTTT.

This rearrangement joins TRBV7-8 to TRBJ1-4; D not resolved. V gave up 1 base and J gave up 12 bases, with 9 bases separating them. This CDR3 is built from 12 residues. Looked up from germline, CDR1 is SGHVS and CDR2 is FQNEAQ. In DNA form, the CDR3 reads TGTGCCAGCAGCTTAGGCGGGTTGGAACTGTTTTTT. This translates into CASSLGGLELFF.

This clone has a single count. DNA for the CDR3: TGCGCCAGCAGCCAGCTGGCCAAGCGTGGGGATCAGCCCCAGCATTTT. Translating gives CASSQLAKRGDQPQHF. The chain couples TRBV4-1 to TRBJ1-5; D not resolved. The V end was cut by 3 bases, the J end by 5 bases, with 17 bases between. Per the germline V gene, CDR1 is MGHRA and CDR2 is YSYEKL. The CDR3 covers 16 residues.

The chain employs TRBV7-2 and TRBJ2-3; no definite D call. Trimming left V 2 bases short and J 4 bases short, with 10 bases between. Germline values: CDR1 SGHTA, CDR2 FQGNSA. The CDR3 has 14 residues. CDR3 residues: CASSLSLYSDTQYF. CDR3 in DNA: TGTGCCAGCAGCTTAAGTCTATACTCAGATACGCAGTATTTT. Supplemented by reference TRBV7-2 and TRBJ2-3, the full variable domain reads GAGVSQSPSNKVTEKGKDVELRCDPISGHTALYWYRQSLGQGLEFLIYFQGNSAPDKSGLPSDRFSAERTGGSVSTLTIQRTQQEDSAVYLCASSLSLYSDTQYFGPGTRLTVL.

This chain connects TRBV18 to TRBJ1-3; D not resolved. The germline V gene has CDR1 KGHSH and CDR2 LQKENI. The CDR3 covers 16 residues. Between the trimmed V and J ends, which lost 2 bases and 0 bases, there was a span of 11 bases. The CDR3 loop is CASSPKEPVSGNTIYF. The CDR3 DNA reads as TGTGCCAGCTCACCAAAAGAACCCGTCTCTGGAAACACCATATATTTT.

The V and J genes are TRBV11-2 and TRBJ1-2; D gene ambiguous. Trimming cost V 5 bases and J 5 bases, with 12 bases left between them. The length of the CDR3 is 13 residues. The germline V gene encodes CDR1 SGHAT and CDR2 FQNNGV. The CDR3 DNA reads as TGTGCCAGCAGCCTGGGTCCTACGTATGGCTACACCTTC. Its translation: CASSLGPTYGYTF. Using reference TRBV11-2 and TRBJ1-2 for the parts outside the CDR3, the full variable domain is EAGVAQSPRYKIIEKRQSVAFWCNPISGHATLYWYQQILGQGPKLLIQFQNNGVVDDSQLPKDRFSAERLKGVDSTLKIQPAKLEDSAVYLCASSLGPTYGYTFGSGTRLTVV.

CDR3: CASSSPRDRGPGNTIYF. The DNA for the CDR3 is TGTGCCAGCAGCTCCCCCCGGGACAGGGGGCCTGGAAACACCATATATTTT. V and J are TRBV7-9 and TRBJ1-3, with 12 nucleotides matching TRBD1. The CDR3 totals 17 residues. V was clipped by 4 bases and J by 2 bases; unmatched bases: 6. CDR1 is SEHNR, CDR2 FQNEAQ, per germline (reference sequence).

The chain recombines TRBV7-8 with TRBJ2-1, with 8 bases lining up with TRBD1. Trimming took 5 bases from V and 8 from J; bases not matched to a gene: 23. The CDR3 sequence is 19 residues long. Germline CDR1 reads SGHVS; CDR2 reads FQNEAQ. The CDR3 here is CASSLVMTGDTSSSDEQFF. DNA for the CDR3: TGTGCCAGCAGCCTCGTTATGACAGGGGATACTTCGTCCAGCGATGAGCAGTTCTTC.

The rearrangement links TRBV9 to TRBJ1-1, with TRBD1 identical over 9 bases. Germline CDR1 reads SGDLS; CDR2 reads YYNGEE. Trimming cost V 3 bases and J 5 bases; bases outside gene matches: 8. This CDR3 region has 15 residues. The CDR3 protein is CASSAQDRGGTEAFF. CDR3 nucleotide sequence: TGTGCCAGCAGCGCCCAGGACAGGGGAGGGACTGAAGCTTTCTTT.